The clone carrying this T cell receptor (beta chain) showed up just a few times. What it binds is unknown. These data originate in a study of blood T cells in healthy people across ages. General observations from the study: Bulk PBMC profiling left naive and antigen-experienced comparisons inconclusive.

The second PCR ran 7 to 11 cycles with a sample-barcoded 5' primer and J-beta primers. TCRdb fed the 5' RACE reads into MiXCR, producing one record per CDR3 protein. The repertoire holds fewer than 600,000 distinct CDR3 sequences, with about 27% as singletons. V was trimmed by 0 bases and J by 4 bases, leaving 17 bases between them. The CDR3 totals 17 residues. Germline CDR1 SGHRS, CDR2 YFSETQ. The same sample was also studied in work on T cells of mothers and their children. This second study says: The donors comprised five or six children and their three healthy Caucasian mothers. Related mother-child pairs showed slightly, non-significantly higher overlap than unrelated pairs.

The sequencing input was blood. The sequence was collected from a boy between 2 and 10 years old in good health. The J gene is TRBJ1-3, the V gene TRBV5-1; D is uncertain. The CDR3 protein is CASSLAQSSGYGNTIYF. DNA of the CDR3: TGCGCCAGCAGCTTGGCCCAGTCGTCGGGGTACGGAAACACCATATATTTT.